This T cell receptor (beta chain) was retrieved from a study of blood T cell repertoires in COVID-19. Study summary: T cells, B-cell-depleted T cells, or PBMCs supplied cDNA or gDNA.

Germline trimming cut 0 bases from V and 1 base from J; bases unmatched to any gene: 4. The CDR3 is made up of 17 amino acids. From germline, CDR1 is LNHDA and CDR2 SQIVND (reference sequence). As originally analysed: Cell counts per sample came from amplifying reference gene primers. Sequenced by immunoSEQ multiplex PCR; TCRdb stores in-frame clones only, minus some. That table supplies the V and J calls and clone size; D and trimming were determined from the DNA. The repertoire holds a few hundred thousand clones, with around 83% as singletons. This sequence joins TRBV19 and TRBJ2-3; 10 bases match TRBD2. This receptor was identified in a man between 35 and 55 years old who had recovered from COVID-19. Sequencing was performed on peripheral blood. CDR3 coding DNA: TGTGCCAGTAGTATAGATTTGGGGACTAGCGGCACAGATACGCAGTATTTT. The encoded protein is CASSIDLGTSGTDTQYF.